These 6 T cell receptor beta chains were sequenced from one sample in a study of patients and donors after allogeneic stem cell transplantation. TCRdb reprocessed the RT-PCR reads via MiXCR and lists one record per CDR3 protein. This table holds about 16,000 distinct CDR3 sequences, under 30% found once. The sequencing input was blood, either unsorted or a sorted T cell fraction (not recorded which). The receptors were sampled from a human donor who was either an allogeneic HSCT recipient or a stem cell or donor lymphocyte infusion donor (not recorded which). It is not recorded whose cells these are; they may come from a transplant donor.

This clonotype was seen a handful of times. The rearrangement uses TRBV7-2 and TRBJ1-5; no definite D call. The germline V gene encodes CDR1 SGHTA and CDR2 FQGNSA. This CDR3 comprises 13 residues. V dropped 5 bases and J dropped 2 bases, with 7 bases sitting between them. The CDR3 is CASSATGNQPQHF. CDR3 nucleotide sequence: TGTGCCAGCAGCGCCACAGGCAATCAGCCCCAGCATTTT.

This clonotype was seen only a few times. The chain joins TRBV18 to TRBJ1-1, with a weak D call TRBD1 (6 bases). This CDR3 has 14 residues. Germline V lookup: CDR1 KGHSH, CDR2 LQKENI. The V and J ends lost 4 bases and 1 base respectively, with 10 bases between them. The CDR3 DNA reads TGTGCCAGCTCACTACAGGGAGGGAACACTGAAGCTTTCTTT. Translated: CASSLQGGNTEAFF.

This chain joins TRBV28 and TRBJ1-5; 9 bases are a match to TRBD1. Germline trimming cut 7 bases from V and 3 bases from J; bases unmatched to any gene: 13. Germline assignment: CDR1 MDHEN and CDR2 SYDVKM. This CDR3 has 17 residues. The CDR3 DNA follows: TGTGCCAGCACCCTAGGCGGGACAGGGCCTCTCAATCAGCCCCAGCATTTT. This codes for CASTLGGTGPLNQPQHF.

This clonotype was detected ten times or more. V gene TRBV20-1 combines with J gene TRBJ1-6, with D possibly being TRBD1 (6 bases). CDR3 length equals 15 residues. The germline V and J ends were trimmed by 1 base and 7 bases, with 14 bases remaining between them. Germline V gives CDR1 DFQATT, CDR2 SNEGSKA (reference sequence). CDR3 DNA: TGCAGTGCTAGAGCGGGGGGCGTAAGAAATTCACCCCTCCACTTT. It yields the protein CSARAGGVRNSPLHF.

The V call is TRBV6-5, the J call TRBJ1-1; D gene unclear. Trimming left V 8 bases short and J 5 bases short, with 24 bases between. The length of the CDR3 is 16 residues. CDR1 and CDR2 from the germline V gene are MNHEY and SVGAGI. Here the CDR3 DNA reads TGTGCCAGCCTTGGCGGCAGTTGGCTAATGAGTACTGAAGCTTTCTTT. Protein product: CASLGGSWLMSTEAFF.

This clonotype has a count of ten or more. This sequence joins TRBV7-9 and TRBJ1-6, with unresolved D. This CDR3 region has 13 residues. In germline, CDR1 is SEHNR, CDR2 FQNEAQ (reference sequence). V lost 5 bases and J 7 bases, leaving 9 bases between the germline ends. This chain's CDR3 is CASSQYQNSPLHF. The CDR3 bases are TGTGCCAGCAGCCAATACCAAAATTCACCCCTCCACTTT.